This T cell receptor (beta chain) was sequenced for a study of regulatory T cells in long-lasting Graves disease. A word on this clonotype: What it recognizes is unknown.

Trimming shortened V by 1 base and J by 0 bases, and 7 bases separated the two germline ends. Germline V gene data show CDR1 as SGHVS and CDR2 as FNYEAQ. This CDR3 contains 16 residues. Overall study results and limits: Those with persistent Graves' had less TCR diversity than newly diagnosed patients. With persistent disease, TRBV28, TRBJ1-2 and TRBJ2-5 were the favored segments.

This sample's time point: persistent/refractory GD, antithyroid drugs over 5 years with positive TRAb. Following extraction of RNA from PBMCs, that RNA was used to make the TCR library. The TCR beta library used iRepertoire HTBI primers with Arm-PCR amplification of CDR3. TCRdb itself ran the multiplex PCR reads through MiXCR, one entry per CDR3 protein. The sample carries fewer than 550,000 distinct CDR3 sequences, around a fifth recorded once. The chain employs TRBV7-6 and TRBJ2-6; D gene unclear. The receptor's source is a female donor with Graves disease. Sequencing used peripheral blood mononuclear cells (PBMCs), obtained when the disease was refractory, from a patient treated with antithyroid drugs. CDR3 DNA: TGTGCCAGCAGCTTAGTCACGTTCTCTGGGGCCAACGTCCTGACTTTC. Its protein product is CASSLVTFSGANVLTF.